Shown below are 10 T cell receptor beta chains from a single sample sequenced in a study of PD-1 blockade in classical Hodgkin lymphoma. Time point reported: cycle 4 day 1 (C4D1), after 5 to 7 weeks of nivolumab. Relapses following autologous stem cell transplantation were seen in all patients, with brentuximab vedotin exposure varying. TCRdb keeps only in-frame clones here, not all; method: immunoSEQ multiplex PCR. Of tens of thousands of clones listed, approximately 86% are singletons. The sequencing used peripheral blood mononuclear cells (PBMCs), collected before the fourth cycle of nivolumab. Every receptor here comes from a human donor with classical Hodgkin lymphoma.

This sequence joins TRBV30 and TRBJ1-2; D not certain. This CDR3 is 13 amino acids long. From germline, CDR1 is GTSNPN and CDR2 SVGIG (reference sequence). V was shortened by 0 bases and J by 4 bases, with 9 bases between the two germline ends. For the CDR3, the DNA is TGTGCCTGGAGTGTAGGCAGGAGCTATGGCTACACCTTC. This encodes CAWSVGRSYGYTF.

This clone was recorded only once. This chain joins TRBV5-1 and TRBJ2-2, with a weak D call TRBD2 (7 bases). Per germline, CDR1 SGHRS and CDR2 YFSETQ. With 3 bases removed from V and 7 bases from J, the gap between germline ends came to 19 bases. CDR3 size: 16 residues. CDR3 sequence reads: CASSSEGGLTGGELFF. The CDR3 DNA sequence: TGCGCCAGCAGCTCCGAGGGGGGACTAACGGGCGGGGAGCTGTTTTTT.

This clone was detected only once. V and J are TRBV6-1 and TRBJ2-2; D gene uncertain. Germline-derived CDR1 and CDR2 are MNHNS and SASEGT. Between the trimmed V and J ends, which lost 6 bases and 5 bases, there was a span of 10 bases. CDR3 size: 13 residues. CDR3 coding DNA: TGTGCCAGCAGCGCCACTCGGACCGGGGAGCTGTTTTTT. Protein product: CASSATRTGELFF.

V and J are TRBV6-6 and TRBJ2-3, with a tentative D call TRBD2 (6 bases). Trimming pared 5 bases from V and 1 base from J, leaving 13 bases between. In germline, CDR1 is MNHNY, CDR2 SVGAGI (reference sequence). CDR3 length equals 15 residues. DNA for the CDR3: TGTGCCAGCAGTGGACTACGAAGTGGCACAGATACGCAGTATTTT. The encoded protein is CASSGLRSGTDTQYF.

V usage is TRBV11-2 and J usage is TRBJ1-3; TRBD1 aligns across 10 bases. The CDR3 consists of 14 residues. Germline loops: CDR1 SGHAT, CDR2 FQNNGV. V was clipped by 5 bases and J by 10 bases; unmatched bases: 8. The CDR3 sequence: CASSPGQGRGTIYF. DNA for the CDR3: TGTGCCAGCAGCCCGGGACAGGGGCGCGGGACCATATATTTT.

This chain joins TRBV6-5 and TRBJ2-6, with TRBD2 as a possible D gene (6 bases). Between the trimmed V and J ends, which lost 6 bases and 1 base, there was a span of 10 bases. Germline-derived CDR1 and CDR2 are MNHEY and SVGAGI. This CDR3 is 15 amino acids long. CDR3 coding DNA: TGTGCCAGCAGCGACGGGAGTTCTGGGGCCAACGTCCTGACTTTC. The encoded protein is CASSDGSSGANVLTF.

This clone was observed a single time. The chain has TRBV10-3 and TRBJ2-2, with D tentatively TRBD2 (6 bases). This CDR3 spans 14 amino acids. V lost 7 bases, J lost 2 bases, and 11 bases lay in between. The germline gives CDR1 ENHRY, CDR2 SYGVKD. CDR3 residues: CAITSGLNTGELFF. The CDR3 coding sequence is TGTGCCATCACCTCGGGACTTAACACCGGGGAGCTGTTTTTT.

The table lists this clone with a count of one. The V call is TRBV18, the J call TRBJ2-6; 9 bases agree with TRBD1. Germline V gene sequence: CDR1 KGHSH, CDR2 LQKENI. J gave up 0 bases and V 4 bases, and 10 bases lay outside the gene matches. The CDR3 runs 19 residues. The CDR3, as DNA: TGTGCCAGCTCACTCACCGGGACAGGGTCGCTCTCTGGGGCCAACGTCCTGACTTTC. Translating it yields CASSLTGTGSLSGANVLTF.

The chain is built from TRBV6-4 and TRBJ2-3; the D is unclear. Looked up from germline, CDR1 is MRHNA and CDR2 is SNTAGT. This CDR3 comprises 16 residues. V shed 7 bases and J shed 2 bases, with 19 bases lying between them. The CDR3 DNA reads TGTGCCAGCAACCCGTCGGCATCGACCTTCACAGATACGCAGTATTTT. It codes for CASNPSASTFTDTQYF.

The rearrangement joins TRBV29-1 to TRBJ2-3; the D gene could be TRBD1 or TRBD2 (5 bases each). This CDR3 contains 13 residues. Trimming removed 5 bases from V and 1 base from J, with 10 bases in between. From germline, CDR1 is SQVTM and CDR2 ANQGSEA. This chain's CDR3 is CSVRGSGTDTQYF. The CDR3 DNA follows: TGCAGCGTTCGGGGCTCTGGCACAGATACGCAGTATTTT.